These 25 T cell receptor beta chains were all obtained from the same sample, sequenced in a study of CD8 T cells in Susac syndrome. RNA in amounts of 0.5 to 1 ug was reverse transcribed with random hexamers. TCRdb called the immunoSEQ multiplex PCR reads again in MiXCR, with one record for every CDR3 protein. Seen here are 100,000 or so distinct CDR3 sequences, approximately 90% observed once, and the top ten hold around 0.12%. The sample was CD8+ T cells from PBMCs. Source of these receptors: a human donor in good health.

The gene calls are TRBV9 and TRBJ2-7; D is perhaps TRBD2 (6 bases). The CDR3 loop spans 13 amino acids. V was trimmed by 0 bases and J by 2 bases, leaving 6 bases between them. Germline assignment: CDR1 SGDLS and CDR2 YYNGEE. CDR3 sequence reads: CASSVAGAYEQYF. The CDR3 DNA sequence: TGTGCCAGCAGCGTAGCGGGAGCCTACGAGCAGTACTTC.

The CDR3 bases are TGCGCCAGCAGCTTGGGAAGCGGGAGTTACGAGCAGTACTTC. The encoded protein is CASSLGSGSYEQYF. The genes are TRBV5-1 and TRBJ2-7; 8 bases are shared with TRBD2. J was trimmed by 4 bases and V by 0 bases; bases with no gene match: 3. This CDR3 is 14 amino acids long. CDR1 is SGHRS, CDR2 YFSETQ, per germline.

V is TRBV30 and J is TRBJ2-1; the D is unclear. Germline V gives CDR1 GTSNPN, CDR2 SVGIG (reference sequence). The CDR3 runs 11 residues. The V end was cut by 0 bases, the J end by 9 bases, with 6 bases between. The CDR3 DNA follows: TGTGCCTGGAGTGTATTTGGTGAGCAGTTCTTC. This translates into CAWSVFGEQFF.

This chain connects TRBV7-9 to TRBJ2-1; 9 bases align to TRBD2. Germline V gene lookup returns CDR1 SEHNR and CDR2 FQNEAQ (reference sequence). The ends lost 5 bases at V and 11 bases at J; junction bases unmatched: 16. The CDR3 has 16 amino acids. CDR3 DNA: TGTGCCAGCAGCCTCGAACCGGGACTAGCAGGAGAAAAGCAGTTCTTC. Its translation is CASSLEPGLAGEKQFF.

The chain employs TRBV6-2 or TRBV6-3 and TRBJ2-2; 9 bases are a match to TRBD1. Losses at the gene ends were 4 bases for V and 1 base for J; bases not matched to a gene: 7. Germline V CDR1 and CDR2: MNHEY, SVGEGT. The CDR3 is made up of 17 amino acids. The CDR3 DNA follows: TGTGCCAGCAGTTCCCGACCGGGACAGGGGAACACCGGGGAGCTGTTTTTT. Translating it yields CASSSRPGQGNTGELFF.

The gene calls are TRBV28 and TRBJ2-2, with 9 bases lining up with TRBD1. The germline V gene encodes CDR1 MDHEN and CDR2 SYDVKM. After removal of 8 bases from V and 6 bases from J, the junction contained 13 bases not matched to a gene. The CDR3 loop spans 16 amino acids. The DNA for the CDR3 is TGTGCCAGCGCAATTCCGGGACAGGGAAGGGCCGGGGAGCTGTTTTTT. Amino acids: CASAIPGQGRAGELFF.

This chain connects TRBV7-7 to TRBJ2-2; weak D call: TRBD2 (6 bases). Germline CDR1 and CDR2: SSHAT and FNYEAQ (reference sequence). The V end was cut by 1 base, the J end by 2 bases, with 11 bases between. This CDR3 has 16 amino acids. CDR3 nucleotides: TGTGCCAGCAGCTTAGGTCGGACTATCAACACCGGGGAGCTGTTTTTT. Encoded protein: CASSLGRTINTGELFF.

V usage is TRBV6-2 or TRBV6-3 and J usage is TRBJ2-3, with D unresolved. V lost 4 bases and J 1 base, leaving 15 bases between the germline ends. Germline V gives CDR1 MNHEY, CDR2 SVGEGT. The CDR3 runs to 16 residues. The CDR3 DNA is TGTGCCAGCAGTTGGGCTGTTGGGGTACGCACAGATACGCAGTATTTT. Translation gives CASSWAVGVRTDTQYF.

The chain has TRBV10-2 and TRBJ2-2; the D is unclear. Germline CDR1 and CDR2: WSHSY and SAAADI. The CDR3 extends over 14 amino acids. Trimming pared 8 bases from V and 0 bases from J, leaving 10 bases between. CDR3 in DNA: TGCGCCAGCTCGAAGGCTTCGAACACCGGGGAGCTGTTTTTT. Its protein product is CASSKASNTGELFF.

V and J are TRBV20-1 and TRBJ2-5, with D unresolved. CDR1 and CDR2 from the germline V gene are DFQATT and SNEGSKA (reference sequence). There are 12 residues in the CDR3. V lost 8 bases, J lost 2 bases, and 12 bases lay in between. The CDR3 spells CSSTENQETQYF. CDR3 nucleotide sequence: TGCAGTAGCACGGAAAATCAAGAGACCCAGTACTTC.

The chain recombines TRBV7-9 with TRBJ2-1, with 13 bases identical to TRBD2. Per germline, CDR1 SEHNR and CDR2 FQNEAQ (reference sequence). V dropped 6 bases and J dropped 5; count of bases not matched to a gene: 1. The CDR3 contains 14 residues. The CDR3 DNA is TGTGCCAGCAGAGGACTAGCGGGAGACAATGAGCAGTTCTTC. It encodes CASRGLAGDNEQFF.

This chain links TRBV25-1 with TRBJ2-1; D ambiguous. The germline V and J ends were trimmed by 2 bases and 8 bases, with 4 bases remaining between them. Germline V CDR1 and CDR2: MGHDK, SYGVNS. The CDR3 is 11 amino acids. CDR3 coding DNA: TGTGCCAGCAGTGAAGGCTATGAGCAGTTCTTC. It yields the protein CASSEGYEQFF.

The rearrangement joins TRBV11-2 to TRBJ2-5; 7 nucleotides align to TRBD1. J lost 2 bases, V lost 5 bases, and 11 bases had no gene match. The CDR3 spans 16 residues. The germline V gene encodes CDR1 SGHAT and CDR2 FQNNGV. The CDR3 loop reads CASSLRDSPIQETQYF. In DNA form, the CDR3 reads TGTGCCAGCAGCCTGAGGGACAGCCCTATTCAAGAGACCCAGTACTTC.

Worth noting for this clonotype: One end of the junction does not line up with germline, which may come from a read error. The chain joins TRBV7-9 to TRBJ1-2; the D is unclear. The CDR3 runs to 12 residues. Germline CDR1 and CDR2: SEHNR and FQNEAQ (reference sequence). CDR3 protein: CASSLDPRGHTF. The CDR3 DNA reads TGTGCCAGCAGCTTAGACCCACGTGGCCACACCTTC.

The V call is TRBV20-1, the J call TRBJ1-3; a weak D match, TRBD1 (6 bases). This CDR3 comprises 17 residues. V was cut by 3 bases and J by 0 bases, with 18 bases left in between. The germline V gene encodes CDR1 DFQATT and CDR2 SNEGSKA (reference sequence). The DNA for the CDR3 is TGCAGTGCTAGGACTAGGGCGACAGGTCTCTCTGGAAACACCATATATTTT. It specifies CSARTRATGLSGNTIYF.

The chain has TRBV7-2 and TRBJ2-7; the D gene could be TRBD1 or TRBD2 (5 bases each). The CDR3 extends over 17 amino acids. V shed 0 bases and J shed 0 bases, with 15 bases lying between them. From germline, CDR1 is SGHTA and CDR2 FQGNSA. Written as DNA, the CDR3 is TGTGCCAGCAGCTTAGCGGCCGGGGCGTCGAGCTCCTACGAGCAGTACTTC. Encoded protein: CASSLAAGASSSYEQYF.

This chain connects TRBV6-2 or TRBV6-3 to TRBJ2-1; the match to TRBD2 covers 10 bases. CDR3 length: 16 amino acids. CDR1 and CDR2 (germline): MNHEY, SVGEGT. J gave up 8 bases and V 2 bases, and 9 bases lay outside the gene matches. CDR3 sequence (DNA): TGTGCCAGCAGTTACGCTCCAGCGGGGGGGCTCCATGAGCAGTTCTTC. Encoded protein: CASSYAPAGGLHEQFF.

This clonotype was counted between two and nine times. The J gene is TRBJ1-5, the V gene TRBV18; 7 bases are a match to TRBD1. This CDR3 is built from 14 residues. Trimming removed 8 bases from V and 2 bases from J; junction bases left unmatched: 6. Germline CDR1 KGHSH, CDR2 LQKENI. DNA of the CDR3: TGTGCCAGCAGCCCCGGGACAGGCAATCAGCCCCAGCATTTT. Translated: CASSPGTGNQPQHF. The whole variable domain, filled in from reference TRBV18 and TRBJ1-5, reads NAGVMQNPRHLVRRRGQEARLRCSPMKGHSHVYWYRQLPEEGLKFMVYLQKENIIDESGMPKERFSAEFPKEGPSILRIQQVVRGDSAAYFCASSPGTGNQPQHFGDGTRLSIL.

This clonotype was seen once. The chain has TRBV19 and TRBJ1-2, with D perhaps matching TRBD1 (6 bases). Germline values: CDR1 LNHDA, CDR2 SQIVND (reference sequence). This CDR3 is built from 14 residues. V was clipped by 2 bases and J by 8 bases, with 15 bases between them. The CDR3 bases are TGTGCCAGTAGTATAAATCGGCAGGGGCCGGGCTACACCTTC. Amino acids: CASSINRQGPGYTF.

Only a few counts were recorded for this clonotype. This chain links TRBV6-1 with TRBJ2-7; 9 bases match TRBD1. The CDR3 contains 15 residues. Germline assignment: CDR1 MNHNS and CDR2 SASEGT. J was trimmed by 2 bases and V by 5 bases; bases with no gene match: 7. CDR3 nucleotides: TGTGCCAGCAGTCTGTCCGGGACAGGGCCCTACGAGCAGTACTTC. Its protein product is CASSLSGTGPYEQYF.

The gene calls are TRBV7-9 and TRBJ1-1, with 7 bases that match TRBD1. V lost 8 bases, J lost 4 bases, and 10 bases stayed unmatched. The CDR3 has 14 residues. CDR1 and CDR2 from the germline V gene are SEHNR and FQNEAQ (reference sequence). For the CDR3, the DNA is TGTGCCAGCCAACCAGGGGGATGGGGCACTGAAGCTTTCTTT. This gives the protein CASQPGGWGTEAFF.

The chain is built from TRBV7-2 and TRBJ2-3; D ambiguous. Looked up from germline, CDR1 is SGHTA and CDR2 is FQGNSA. The ends were cut back, 5 bases at V and 8 bases at J, with 14 bases in the middle. This CDR3 comprises 13 residues. The CDR3 nucleotides are TGTGCCAGCAGCCCTACCAGACCAACTACGCAGTATTTT. Translation gives CASSPTRPTTQYF.

V is TRBV29-1 and J is TRBJ2-7, with a weak D call TRBD2 (6 bases). The germline V and J ends were trimmed by 4 bases and 0 bases, with 13 bases remaining between them. The CDR3 has 14 amino acids. Looked up from germline, CDR1 is SQVTM and CDR2 is ANQGSEA. CDR3 protein: CSVGGVGSSYEQYF. In DNA form, the CDR3 reads TGCAGCGTTGGGGGGGTCGGGAGCTCCTACGAGCAGTACTTC.

The rearrangement joins TRBV9 to TRBJ1-2; D remains unclear. The CDR3 sequence is 14 residues long. V shed 0 bases and J shed 4 bases, with 10 bases lying between them. CDR1 SGDLS and CDR2 YYNGEE come from the germline V gene. CDR3 nucleotides: TGTGCCAGCAGCGTAGCTACAGAAGCCTATGGCTACACCTTC. Translation: CASSVATEAYGYTF.

V is TRBV27 and J is TRBJ2-6, with a weak D call TRBD1 (5 bases). Deletions cut 2 bases from V and 1 base from J, with 12 bases between. CDR3 size: 17 residues. From germline, CDR1 is MNHEY and CDR2 SMNVEV (reference sequence). The CDR3 here is CASSLRQGGSGANVLTF. The CDR3, as DNA: TGTGCCAGCAGTTTAAGGCAGGGTGGTTCTGGGGCCAACGTCCTGACTTTC.